Below, 28 T cell receptor beta chains from the same sample are listed, as sequenced in a study of T cell clonotyping in hematopoietic cell transplantation. Assay: immunoSEQ multiplex PCR; the TCRdb copy retains only in-frame clones and omits some. Of several thousand clones listed, approximately 96% are singletons. The sequencing used peripheral blood mononuclear cells, collected 100 days after allogeneic stem cell transplant. These receptors were obtained from a male patient in his sixties or seventies who had an allogeneic stem cell transplant from a related donor, so the T cells may come from the graft donor. Some clones in this sample may be carry-over from other donors' samples.

The V gene is TRBV29-1, the J gene TRBJ2-3; D is tentatively TRBD1 or TRBD2 (6 bases each). Germline V gene data show CDR1 as SQVTM and CDR2 as ANQGSEA. V lost 4 bases to trimming and J lost 5 bases, with 13 bases between them. The CDR3 is made up of 13 amino acids. CDR3 residues: CSVVGGRVDTQYF. In DNA form, the CDR3 reads TGCAGCGTTGTTGGGGGGCGGGTAGATACGCAGTATTTT.

The CDR3 loop is CASSAGWKAFF. The DNA for the CDR3 is TGTGCCAGCAGCGCTGGGTGGAAAGCTTTCTTT. V gene TRBV11-2 combines with J gene TRBJ1-1, with unresolved D. With 5 bases removed from V and 9 bases from J, the gap between germline ends came to 10 bases. The CDR3 loop spans 11 amino acids. Germline-derived CDR1 and CDR2 are SGHAT and FQNNGV.

This clone showed up just once. V is TRBV7-3 and J is TRBJ1-2; D possibly corresponds to TRBD1 (6 bases). CDR1 is SGHTA, CDR2 FQGTGA, per germline. With 5 bases removed from V and 3 bases from J, the gap between germline ends came to 22 bases. The CDR3 covers 17 residues. As DNA, the CDR3 is TGTGCCAGCAGCCGCCAAGGGACCCAGGGGTTAGACTATGGCTACACCTTC. It codes for CASSRQGTQGLDYGYTF.

J is TRBJ1-4 and V is TRBV9, with D unresolved. The germline CDR1 and CDR2 sequences are SGDLS and YYNGEE. This CDR3 spans 15 amino acids. V dropped 4 bases and J dropped 3 bases, with 13 bases sitting between them. This CDR3 reads CASSSRTEPNEKLFF. The CDR3 DNA reads as TGTGCCAGCAGCTCCCGCACGGAGCCTAATGAAAAACTGTTTTTT.

This chain's CDR3 is CASSHLTEGLNSPLHF. The CDR3 region has the DNA TGCGCCAGCAGCCATCTAACCGAGGGGCTTAATTCACCCCTCCACTTT. The chain combines TRBV4-1 with TRBJ1-6; D possibly corresponds to TRBD1 (5 bases). V was pared by 3 bases and J by 6 bases, with 15 bases between. The germline CDR1 and CDR2 sequences are MGHRA and YSYEKL. The CDR3 is 16 amino acids.

The chain recombines TRBV29-1 with TRBJ2-3; 8 nucleotides agree with TRBD2. The CDR3 has 16 residues. V was pared by 3 bases and J by 5 bases, with 13 bases of the junction left unmatched. The germline gives CDR1 SQVTM, CDR2 ANQGSEA. CDR3 loop: CSVEVLGGGPGDTQYF. The CDR3 region has the DNA TGCAGCGTTGAGGTGCTTGGCGGGGGGCCTGGAGATACGCAGTATTTT.

This chain joins TRBV7-2 and TRBJ2-3, with D maybe TRBD2 (7 bases). The CDR3 loop spans 15 amino acids. In germline, CDR1 is SGHTA, CDR2 FQGNSA. Between the trimmed V and J ends, which lost 4 bases and 4 bases, there was a span of 15 bases. CDR3 protein: CASSSQQGRADTQYF. The CDR3 DNA reads TGTGCCAGCAGCTCACAGCAGGGGAGGGCAGATACGCAGTATTTT.

The V and J genes are TRBV19 and TRBJ2-6; 8 nucleotides match TRBD1. The CDR3 length is 17 residues. J was trimmed by 4 bases and V by 6 bases; bases with no gene match: 11. Per the germline V gene, CDR1 is LNHDA and CDR2 is SQIVND (reference sequence). This CDR3 is CASRKDREDAGANVLTF. The CDR3 DNA sequence: TGTGCCAGTAGAAAGGACAGGGAGGACGCGGGGGCCAACGTCCTGACTTTC.

This chain joins TRBV6-1 and TRBJ2-1; D unclear. The CDR3 length is 12 residues. CDR1 and CDR2 (germline): MNHNS, SASEGT. Trimming stripped 6 bases from V and 7 bases from J, with 10 bases between. The CDR3 DNA follows: TGTGCCAGCAGCCCCTCGAGGAATGAGCAGTTCTTC. This translates into CASSPSRNEQFF.

The chain joins TRBV29-1 to TRBJ1-5; tentative D call: TRBD1 (6 bases). There are 16 residues in the CDR3. Trimming removed 1 base at V and 3 bases at J, with 16 bases between. Germline-derived CDR1 and CDR2 are SQVTM and ANQGSEA. The DNA of the CDR3 is TGCAGCGTTGAAGGTCCAGAGACAGGCCCCAATCAGCCCCAGCATTTT. It codes for CSVEGPETGPNQPQHF.

The chain is built from TRBV7-2 and TRBJ2-7; no clear D. The V end lost 1 base, the J end lost 6 bases, and 13 bases lay between the germline ends. CDR1 and CDR2 (germline): SGHTA, FQGNSA. The CDR3 is 14 amino acids. The CDR3 DNA reads as TGTGCCAGCAGCTTAGGTATTAGATGGTCCGAGCAGTACTTC. Translation: CASSLGIRWSEQYF.

The chain carries TRBV7-3 and TRBJ1-2, with D possibly TRBD1 on 5 matching bases. The V end lost 1 base, the J end lost 6 bases, and 21 bases lay between the germline ends. Germline V gene sequence: CDR1 SGHTA, CDR2 FQGTGA. This CDR3 spans 17 amino acids. CDR3 bases: TGTGCCAGCAGCTTAAGGGGGTCGGGAGGGAGGATGGATGGCTACACCTTC. Its protein product is CASSLRGSGGRMDGYTF. Combining the CDR3 with reference TRBV7-3 and TRBJ1-2 gives the whole variable domain GAGVSQTPSNKVTEKGKYVELRCDPISGHTALYWYRQSLGQGPEFLIYFQGTGAADDSGLPNDRFFAVRPEGSVSTLKIQRTERGDSAVYLCASSLRGSGGRMDGYTFGSGTRLTVV.

The chain uses TRBV6-5 and TRBJ2-5, with D perhaps matching TRBD2 (6 bases). V dropped 5 bases and J dropped 2 bases, with 12 bases sitting between them. The CDR3 sequence is 14 residues long. Germline CDR1 and CDR2: MNHEY and SVGAGI. The CDR3 here is CASSPKGLQETQYF. The CDR3 nucleotides read TGTGCCAGCAGTCCAAAGGGACTTCAAGAGACCCAGTACTTC.

The rearrangement joins TRBV4-1 to TRBJ2-5; TRBD1 aligns across 7 bases. Per the germline V gene, CDR1 is MGHRA and CDR2 is YSYEKL. V lost 1 base and J lost 5; bases outside the gene matches: 13. CDR3 size: 17 residues. The CDR3 here is CASSQGFGVRGTETQYF. The CDR3 nucleotides read TGCGCCAGCAGCCAAGGATTTGGAGTCAGGGGGACGGAGACCCAGTACTTC.

The chain combines TRBV2 with TRBJ2-4, with D hard to call. This CDR3 has 11 residues. V was cut by 4 bases and J by 7 bases, with 5 bases left in between. CDR1 is SNHLY, CDR2 FYNNEI, per germline. For the CDR3, the DNA is TGTGCCAGCAGTGGGATGAACATTCAGTACTTC. This encodes CASSGMNIQYF.

The rearrangement joins TRBV15 to TRBJ2-3, with TRBD2 identical over 11 bases. The CDR3 has 16 amino acids. Germline V gene data show CDR1 as LNHNV and CDR2 as YYDKDF (reference sequence). Trimming cost V 1 base and J 5 bases; bases outside gene matches: 5. The CDR3 nucleotides read TGTGCCACCAGCAGAGGACTAGCGGGGAAGAGAGATACGCAGTATTTT. This encodes CATSRGLAGKRDTQYF.

The chain recombines TRBV19 with TRBJ2-7; TRBD2 aligns across 9 bases. There are 15 residues in the CDR3. CDR1 is LNHDA, CDR2 SQIVND, per germline (reference sequence). Unmatched junction bases numbered 12, after V lost 7 bases and J lost 5 bases. The CDR3 region is CASIPPGGGAHEQYF. As DNA, the CDR3 is TGTGCCAGTATCCCACCAGGCGGGGGGGCACACGAGCAGTACTTC.

The chain recombines TRBV28 with TRBJ1-5; no reliable D call. CDR3 length equals 12 residues. V was clipped by 8 bases and J by 4 bases, with 9 bases between them. Germline lookup yields CDR1 MDHEN and CDR2 SYDVKM. The CDR3 DNA is TGTGCCAGCTGGGCCCTTAATCAGCCCCAGCATTTT. Translation: CASWALNQPQHF.

The chain uses TRBV14 and TRBJ1-3; possible D gene TRBD1, 5 bases. There are 15 residues in the CDR3. The V end was cut by 4 bases, the J end by 1 base, with 11 bases between. The germline CDR1 and CDR2 sequences are SGHDN and FVKESK. The CDR3 protein is CASSPRWGSGNTIYF. The CDR3 bases are TGTGCCAGCAGCCCAAGGTGGGGGTCTGGAAACACCATATATTTT. The variable domain in full, with the rest retrieved from reference TRBV14 and TRBJ1-3, is EAGVTQFPSHSVIEKGQTVTLRCDPISGHDNLYWYRRVMGKEIKFLLHFVKESKQDESGMPNNRFLAERTGGTYSTLKVQPAELEDSGVYFCASSPRWGSGNTIYFGEGSWLTVV.

V usage is TRBV11-3 and J usage is TRBJ2-5; 7 nucleotides line up with TRBD2. CDR3 length: 13 residues. V shed 5 bases, J shed 5 bases, and the junction held 5 bases outside the gene matches. Per germline, CDR1 SGHNT and CDR2 YENEEA. CDR3 residues: CASSTLRGETQYF. The CDR3 DNA reads TGTGCCAGCAGCACCTTGCGGGGGGAGACCCAGTACTTC.

The V call is TRBV28, the J call TRBJ2-7; D may be TRBD1 (5 bases). Germline values: CDR1 MDHEN, CDR2 SYDVKM. The V gene lost 6 bases and the J gene lost 0 bases, with 12 bases spanning the gap. The CDR3 consists of 14 residues. CDR3 in DNA: TGTGCCAGCAGCCGGACACCGACCTCCTACGAGCAGTACTTC. Translating it yields CASSRTPTSYEQYF.

This clone has only one observation. This chain joins TRBV7-9 and TRBJ2-7; 10 nucleotides align to TRBD2. CDR3 length: 15 amino acids. CDR1 and CDR2 (germline): SEHNR, FQNEAQ (reference sequence). The V and J ends lost 4 bases and 6 bases, in that order; junction bases with no gene match: 9. CDR3 amino acids: CASSSAGGAVGEQYF. In nucleotides, the CDR3 is TGTGCCAGCAGCTCAGCGGGGGGGGCAGTCGGCGAGCAGTACTTC.

The chain joins TRBV11-2 to TRBJ2-3, with D maybe TRBD2 (6 bases). CDR3 length: 16 amino acids. Germline CDR1 reads SGHAT; CDR2 reads FQNNGV. The germline V and J ends were trimmed by 3 bases and 7 bases, with 20 bases remaining between them. Here the CDR3 reads CASSFSGSEFVNTQYF. As DNA, the CDR3 is TGTGCCAGCAGCTTTAGCGGTTCTGAATTTGTAAATACGCAGTATTTT.

The chain carries TRBV7-6 and TRBJ2-1, with 10 bases aligning to TRBD1. Looked up from germline, CDR1 is SGHVS and CDR2 is FNYEAQ. V lost 5 bases, J lost 0 bases, and 4 bases stayed unmatched. This CDR3 is built from 16 residues. The DNA of the CDR3 is TGTGCCAGCAGCCAAAGGGACAGGGGCTCCTACAATGAGCAGTTCTTC. It translates to CASSQRDRGSYNEQFF.

The genes are TRBV4-3 and TRBJ2-2; D tentatively reads TRBD1 or TRBD2 (5 bases each). Germline CDR1 reads LGHNA; CDR2 reads YSLEER. V lost 0 bases and J 9 bases, leaving 14 bases between the germline ends. CDR3 size: 15 residues. CDR3 in amino acids: CASSQESLGARELFF. The CDR3 DNA reads TGCGCCAGCAGCCAAGAAAGTCTCGGGGCCAGGGAGCTGTTTTTT.

The rearrangement joins TRBV2 to TRBJ2-1; 7 bases are a match to TRBD1. Per germline, CDR1 SNHLY and CDR2 FYNNEI. The V and J ends lost 7 bases and 7 bases, in that order; junction bases with no gene match: 7. This CDR3 has 13 amino acids. The chain's CDR3 is CASTRQGLNEQFF. CDR3 nucleotide sequence: TGTGCCAGCACCCGACAGGGATTGAATGAGCAGTTCTTC.

The chain links TRBV19 to TRBJ1-2; D might be TRBD1 (6 bases). V was cut by 6 bases and J by 3 bases, with 20 bases left in between. Germline CDR1 reads LNHDA; CDR2 reads SQIVND (reference sequence). This CDR3 is built from 16 residues. The CDR3 spells CASRRTGQRSDYGYTF. In nucleotides, the CDR3 is TGTGCCAGTAGAAGAACCGGACAGCGGTCTGACTATGGCTACACCTTC.

This chain links TRBV7-6 with TRBJ2-3, with no clear D. The germline CDR1 and CDR2 sequences are SGHVS and FNYEAQ. The germline V and J ends were trimmed by 0 bases and 6 bases, with 7 bases remaining between them. This CDR3 is built from 13 residues. This chain's CDR3 is CASSLAYPDTQYF. Here the CDR3 DNA reads TGTGCCAGCAGCTTAGCCTATCCCGATACGCAGTATTTT.